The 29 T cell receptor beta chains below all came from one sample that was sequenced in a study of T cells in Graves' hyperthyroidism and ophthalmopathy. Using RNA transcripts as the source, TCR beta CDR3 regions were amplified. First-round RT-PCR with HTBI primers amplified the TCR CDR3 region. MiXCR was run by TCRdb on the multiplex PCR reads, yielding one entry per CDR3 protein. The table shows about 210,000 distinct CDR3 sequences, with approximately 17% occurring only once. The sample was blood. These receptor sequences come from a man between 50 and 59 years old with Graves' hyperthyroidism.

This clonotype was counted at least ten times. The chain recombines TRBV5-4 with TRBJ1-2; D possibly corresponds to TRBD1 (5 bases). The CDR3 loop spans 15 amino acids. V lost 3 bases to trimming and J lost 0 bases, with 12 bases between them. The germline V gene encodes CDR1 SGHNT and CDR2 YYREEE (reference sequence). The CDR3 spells CASSWQGVANYGYTF. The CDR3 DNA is TGTGCCAGCAGCTGGCAGGGAGTAGCTAACTATGGCTACACCTTC.

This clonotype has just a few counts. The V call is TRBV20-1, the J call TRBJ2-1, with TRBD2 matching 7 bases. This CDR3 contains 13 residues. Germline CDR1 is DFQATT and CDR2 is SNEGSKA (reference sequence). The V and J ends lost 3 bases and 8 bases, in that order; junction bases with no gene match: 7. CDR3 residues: CSARLPSGDEQFF. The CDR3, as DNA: TGCAGTGCTAGGTTGCCGAGCGGGGATGAGCAGTTCTTC.

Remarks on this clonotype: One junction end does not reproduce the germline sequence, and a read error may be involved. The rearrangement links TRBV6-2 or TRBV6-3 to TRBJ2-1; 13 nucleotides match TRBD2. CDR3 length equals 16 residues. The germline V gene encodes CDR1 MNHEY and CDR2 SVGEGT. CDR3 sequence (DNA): TGTGCCGGCAGAAATGCCGGGACTAGCGGGGCTAATGAGCAGTTCTTC. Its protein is CAGRNAGTSGANEQFF.

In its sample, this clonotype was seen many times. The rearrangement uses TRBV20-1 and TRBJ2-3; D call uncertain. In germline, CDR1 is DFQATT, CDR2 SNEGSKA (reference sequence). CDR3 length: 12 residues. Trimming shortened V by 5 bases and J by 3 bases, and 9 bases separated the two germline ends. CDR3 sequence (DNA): TGCAGTGCTGTAGGGATTACAGATACGCAGTATTTT. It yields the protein CSAVGITDTQYF.

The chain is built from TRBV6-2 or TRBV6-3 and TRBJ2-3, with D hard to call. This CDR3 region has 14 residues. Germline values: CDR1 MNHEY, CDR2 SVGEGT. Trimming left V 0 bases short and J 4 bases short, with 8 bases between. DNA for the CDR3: TGTGCCAGCAGTTACTCCCACAGACCAGATACGCAGTATTTT. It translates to CASSYSHRPDTQYF.

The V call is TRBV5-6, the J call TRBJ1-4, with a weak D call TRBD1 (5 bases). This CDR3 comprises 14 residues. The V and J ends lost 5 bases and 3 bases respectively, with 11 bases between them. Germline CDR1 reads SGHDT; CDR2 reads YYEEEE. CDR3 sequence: CASSWGMANEKLFF. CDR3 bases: TGTGCCAGCAGTTGGGGGATGGCTAATGAAAAACTGTTTTTT.

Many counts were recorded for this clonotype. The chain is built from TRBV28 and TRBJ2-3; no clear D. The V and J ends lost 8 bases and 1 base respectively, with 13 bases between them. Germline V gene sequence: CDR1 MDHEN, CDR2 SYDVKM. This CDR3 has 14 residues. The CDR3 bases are TGTGCCAGCGCCTGGCGGAGCCGCACAGATACGCAGTATTTT. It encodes CASAWRSRTDTQYF.

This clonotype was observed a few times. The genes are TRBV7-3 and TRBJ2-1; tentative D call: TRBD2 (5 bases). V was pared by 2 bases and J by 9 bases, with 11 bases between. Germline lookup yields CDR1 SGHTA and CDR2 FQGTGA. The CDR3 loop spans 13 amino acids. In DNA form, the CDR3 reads TGTGCCAGCAGCTTATCGGGTCGGGGTGAGCAGTTCTTC. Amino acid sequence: CASSLSGRGEQFF.

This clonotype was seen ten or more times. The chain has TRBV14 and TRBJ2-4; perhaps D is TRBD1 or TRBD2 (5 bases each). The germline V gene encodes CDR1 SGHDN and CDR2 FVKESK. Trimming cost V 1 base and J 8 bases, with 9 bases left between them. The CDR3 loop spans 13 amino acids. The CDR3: CASSQAGQDIQYF. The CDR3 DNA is TGTGCCAGCAGCCAAGCGGGGCAGGACATTCAGTACTTC.

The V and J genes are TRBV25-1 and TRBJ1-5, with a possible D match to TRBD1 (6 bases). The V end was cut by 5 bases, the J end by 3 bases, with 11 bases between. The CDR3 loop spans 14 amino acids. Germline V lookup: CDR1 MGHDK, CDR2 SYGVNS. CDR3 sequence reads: CASSSTGVNQPQHF. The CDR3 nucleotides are TGTGCCAGCAGTTCGACAGGAGTCAATCAGCCCCAGCATTTT.

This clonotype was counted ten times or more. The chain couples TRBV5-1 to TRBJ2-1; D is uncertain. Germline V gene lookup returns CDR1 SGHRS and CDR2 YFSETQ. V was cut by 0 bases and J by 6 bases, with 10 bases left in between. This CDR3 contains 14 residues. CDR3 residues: CASSLDPLSNEQFF. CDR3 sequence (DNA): TGCGCCAGCAGCTTGGACCCATTGAGCAATGAGCAGTTCTTC.

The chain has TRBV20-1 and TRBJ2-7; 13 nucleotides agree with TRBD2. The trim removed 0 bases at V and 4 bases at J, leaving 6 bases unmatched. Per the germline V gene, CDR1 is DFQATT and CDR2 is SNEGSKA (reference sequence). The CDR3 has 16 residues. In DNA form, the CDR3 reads TGCAGTGCTAGAGATGTGACTAGCGGGAGGTATTACGAGCAGTACTTC. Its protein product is CSARDVTSGRYYEQYF.

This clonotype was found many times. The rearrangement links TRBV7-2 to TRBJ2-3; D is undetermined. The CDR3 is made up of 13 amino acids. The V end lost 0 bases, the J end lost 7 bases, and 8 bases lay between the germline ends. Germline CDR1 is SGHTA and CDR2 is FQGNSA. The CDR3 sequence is CASSLAVSHTQYF. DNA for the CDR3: TGTGCCAGCAGCTTAGCGGTATCCCATACGCAGTATTTT.

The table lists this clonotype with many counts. The DNA for the CDR3 is TGTGCCTGGAGTGTACAGCACAGGGCGTCGGGAAACACCATATATTTT. It yields the protein CAWSVQHRASGNTIYF. The chain combines TRBV30 with TRBJ1-3; D perhaps matches TRBD1 (6 bases). Trimming left V 0 bases short and J 4 bases short, with 16 bases between. CDR3 size: 16 residues. The germline gives CDR1 GTSNPN, CDR2 SVGIG (reference sequence).

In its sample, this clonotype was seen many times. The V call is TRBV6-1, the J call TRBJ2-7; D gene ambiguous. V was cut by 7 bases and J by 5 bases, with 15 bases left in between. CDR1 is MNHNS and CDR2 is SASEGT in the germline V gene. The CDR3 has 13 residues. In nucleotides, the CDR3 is TGTGCCAGCACCTTACGACCTTTCGACGAGCAGTACTTC. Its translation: CASTLRPFDEQYF.

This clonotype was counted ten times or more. CDR3 nucleotides: TGCAGTGCTAGGCTATGGAGGGACCTCACTAACTACGAGCAGTACTTC. The encoded protein is CSARLWRDLTNYEQYF. This sequence joins TRBV20-1 and TRBJ2-7, with D possibly being TRBD2 (6 bases). Germline CDR1 and CDR2: DFQATT and SNEGSKA (reference sequence). Trimming removed 3 bases at V and 3 bases at J, with 21 bases between. This CDR3 has 16 amino acids.

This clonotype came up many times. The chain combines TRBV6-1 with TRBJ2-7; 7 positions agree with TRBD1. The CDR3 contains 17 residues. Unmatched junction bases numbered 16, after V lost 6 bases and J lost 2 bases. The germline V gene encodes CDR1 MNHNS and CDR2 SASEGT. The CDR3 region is CASSSQNAGTVTYEQYF. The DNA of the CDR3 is TGTGCCAGCAGCAGCCAGAATGCCGGGACAGTAACCTACGAGCAGTACTTC.

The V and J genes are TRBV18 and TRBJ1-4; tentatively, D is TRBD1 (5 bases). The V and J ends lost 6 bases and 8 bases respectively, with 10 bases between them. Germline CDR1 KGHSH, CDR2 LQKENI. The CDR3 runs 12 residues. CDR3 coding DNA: TGTGCCAGCTCTGCAGGGTGGGAAAAACTGTTTTTT. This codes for CASSAGWEKLFF.

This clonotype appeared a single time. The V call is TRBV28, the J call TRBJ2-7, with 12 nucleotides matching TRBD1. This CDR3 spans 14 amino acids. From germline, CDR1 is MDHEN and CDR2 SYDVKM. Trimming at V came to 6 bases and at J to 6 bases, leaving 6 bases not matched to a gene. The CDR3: CASRTGTGGAEQYF. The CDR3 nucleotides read TGTGCCAGCAGGACCGGGACAGGGGGCGCCGAGCAGTACTTC.

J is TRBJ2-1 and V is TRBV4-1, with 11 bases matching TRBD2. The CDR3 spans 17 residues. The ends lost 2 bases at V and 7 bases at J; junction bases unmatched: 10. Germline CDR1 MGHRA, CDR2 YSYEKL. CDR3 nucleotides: TGCGCCAGCAGCCAACTTAGCGGGAGGGCCTTTAGGAATGAGCAGTTCTTC. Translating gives CASSQLSGRAFRNEQFF.

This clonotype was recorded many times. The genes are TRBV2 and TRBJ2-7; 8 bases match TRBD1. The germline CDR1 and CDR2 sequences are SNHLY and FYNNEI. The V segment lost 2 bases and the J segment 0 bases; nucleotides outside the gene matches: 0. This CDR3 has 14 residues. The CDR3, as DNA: TGTGCCAGCAGTGAACAGGGGGCCTCCTACGAGCAGTACTTC. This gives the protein CASSEQGASYEQYF.

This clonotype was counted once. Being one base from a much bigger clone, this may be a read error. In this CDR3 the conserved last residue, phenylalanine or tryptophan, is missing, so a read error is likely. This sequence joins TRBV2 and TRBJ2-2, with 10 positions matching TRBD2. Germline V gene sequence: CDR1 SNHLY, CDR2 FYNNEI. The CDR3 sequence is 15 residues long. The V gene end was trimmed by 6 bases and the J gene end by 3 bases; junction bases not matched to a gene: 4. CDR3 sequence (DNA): TGTGCCAGCAGGCTGCTAGCGGGAGACACCGGGGAGCTGTTTTCT. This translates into CASRLLAGDTGELFS.

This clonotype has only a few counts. The CDR3 is CASSLAGGEGYTEAFF. The DNA for the CDR3 is TGTGCCAGCAGCTTAGCGGGGGGGGAGGGGTACACTGAAGCTTTCTTT. This sequence joins TRBV7-6 and TRBJ1-1, with D tentatively TRBD1 (5 bases). The ends were cut back, 0 bases at V and 3 bases at J, with 14 bases in the middle. Germline lookup yields CDR1 SGHVS and CDR2 FNYEAQ. This CDR3 comprises 16 residues.

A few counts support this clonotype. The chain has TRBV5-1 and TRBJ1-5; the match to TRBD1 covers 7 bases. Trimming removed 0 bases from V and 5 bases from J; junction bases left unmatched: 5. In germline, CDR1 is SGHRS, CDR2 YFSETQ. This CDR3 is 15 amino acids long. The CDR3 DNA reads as TGCGCCAGCAGCTTGGCGGGACAGTCTTATCAGCCCCAGCATTTT. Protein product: CASSLAGQSYQPQHF.

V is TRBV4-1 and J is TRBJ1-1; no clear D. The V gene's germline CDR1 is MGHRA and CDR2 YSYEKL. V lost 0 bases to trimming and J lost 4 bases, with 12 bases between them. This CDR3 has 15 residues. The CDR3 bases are TGCGCCAGCAGCCAAGATGAGGTCGCAGGCACTGAAGCTTTCTTT. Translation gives CASSQDEVAGTEAFF.

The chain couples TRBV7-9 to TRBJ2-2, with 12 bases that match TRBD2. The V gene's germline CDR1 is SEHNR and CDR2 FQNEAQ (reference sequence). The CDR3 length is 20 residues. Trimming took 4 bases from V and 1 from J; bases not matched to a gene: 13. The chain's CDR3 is CASSSSPGLAGNVNTGELFF. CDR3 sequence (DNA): TGTGCCAGCAGCTCCTCCCCAGGACTAGCGGGAAATGTGAACACCGGGGAGCTGTTTTTT.

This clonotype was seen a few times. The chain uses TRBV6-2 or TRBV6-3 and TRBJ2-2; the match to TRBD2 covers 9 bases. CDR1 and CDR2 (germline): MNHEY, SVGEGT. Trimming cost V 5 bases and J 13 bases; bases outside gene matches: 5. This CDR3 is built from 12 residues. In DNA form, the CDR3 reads TGTGCCAGCAGTACTACAGCGGGAGGGCTGTTTTTT. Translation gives CASSTTAGGLFF.

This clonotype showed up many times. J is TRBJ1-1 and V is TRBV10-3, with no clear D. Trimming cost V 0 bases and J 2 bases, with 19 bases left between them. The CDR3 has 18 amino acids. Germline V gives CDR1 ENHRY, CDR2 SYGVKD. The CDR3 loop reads CAISESGRRASGNTEAFF. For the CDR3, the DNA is TGTGCCATCAGTGAGTCAGGCCGGAGAGCCTCCGGTAACACTGAAGCTTTCTTT.

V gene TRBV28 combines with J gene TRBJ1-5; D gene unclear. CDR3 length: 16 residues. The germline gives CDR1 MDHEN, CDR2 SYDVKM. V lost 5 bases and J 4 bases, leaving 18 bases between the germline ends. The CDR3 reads CASSLPLDLRNQPQHF. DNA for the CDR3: TGTGCCAGCAGTCTCCCCCTGGACCTCCGGAATCAGCCCCAGCATTTT.